This TCR beta chain was identified in a study of response to subunit inactivated influenza vaccine. For this clonotype: Antigen specificity is unknown. This may be a read error, as it is one base from a much larger clone.

In TCRdb, the RT-PCR reads were re-called with MiXCR into one record per CDR3 protein. The sample has 600,000 to 850,000 distinct CDR3 sequences, roughly 15% seen once. Study conclusions and caveats: Each seasonal influenza vaccination recruits few new T cells, the authors suggested.

V was cut by 0 bases and J by 2 bases, with 7 bases left in between. There are 14 residues in the CDR3. From germline, CDR1 is LNHNV and CDR2 YYDKDF (reference sequence). The gene calls are TRBV15 and TRBJ2-5; unclear D gene. This specimen was PBMCs from blood, taken around 14 days before vaccination. The receptor was isolated from a man between 50 and 59 years old who received an inactivated influenza vaccine. Here the CDR3 DNA reads TGTGCCACCAGCAGAGACGACTTGCAAGAGACCCAGTACTTC. It specifies CATSRDDLQETQYF.